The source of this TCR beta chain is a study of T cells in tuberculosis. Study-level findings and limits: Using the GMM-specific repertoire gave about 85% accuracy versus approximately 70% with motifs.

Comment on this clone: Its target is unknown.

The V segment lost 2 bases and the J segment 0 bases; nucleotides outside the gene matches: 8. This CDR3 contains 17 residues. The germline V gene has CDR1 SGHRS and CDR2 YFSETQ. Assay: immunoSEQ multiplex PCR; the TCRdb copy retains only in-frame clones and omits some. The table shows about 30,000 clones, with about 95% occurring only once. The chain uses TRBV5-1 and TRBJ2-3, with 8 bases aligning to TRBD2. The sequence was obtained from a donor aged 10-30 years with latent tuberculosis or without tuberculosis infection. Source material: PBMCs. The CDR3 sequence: CASSFRLAKTSTDTQYF. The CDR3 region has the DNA TGCGCCAGCAGCTTCCGACTAGCGAAAACTAGCACAGATACGCAGTATTTT.